What follows is one T cell receptor (beta chain) and its context. Its antigen is currently not known. Per-base quality was not reported, and no clone a single base away is much larger than it. This entry is derived from a study of cytomegalovirus exposure and HLA in healthy donors (TCRdb year 2017). With respect to the entire study: According to a later analysis, the roughly 120 validation repertoires were produced on the same platform as the 700 or so repertoires of the first cohort. High-throughput TCR immunosequencing, statistical association of individual TCRs with disease status, and machine learning were combined to predict cytomegalovirus infection status. The study was designed to test whether signatures of past pathogen exposure could be identified by cataloging public T cell receptors. A separate validation cohort of roughly 120 different subjects was used in addition to the roughly 620-subject first cohort.

Overall study results and their limits: A later analysis lacked HLA typing for the validation cohort, so it scored co-occurrence in that cohort across all 120 or so repertoires. A total of about 150 TCR beta chains were listed by the study as associated with cytomegalovirus. A few of the identified cytomegalovirus-associated TCR beta chains were confirmed in vitro to be specific for cytomegalovirus antigens. In both the original and validation cohorts, the classifier was reported to diagnose cytomegalovirus status with high specificity and sensitivity. In a later analysis, TCRs clustered in the first cohort were found to also tend to co-occur in the roughly 120 validation repertoires, with 85% to 95% of cluster scores above 0. The authors suggested that the approach could potentially be extended to other disease states and immunological phenotypes. Most TCR sequences were observed very rarely across donors, whereas some public TCRs were present in many individuals.

Donors formed part of the validation cohort, which comprised over a hundred subjects and was distinct from the first cohort of 550 to 850 subjects. The library was prepared using the immunoSEQ multiplex PCR assay. Concerning the study's data processing: A statistical classification framework was built to diagnose cytomegalovirus status from the catalog of TCR beta chain sequences. The table comes from immuneACCESS by way of TCRdb, which keeps in-frame sequences with V and J called. Part of the clones is missing from these tables; in studies checked, under half for an unresolved V gene and the rest for unknown reasons. V and J calls and clone size follow that table, whereas D and trimming were derived from the DNA. This sample is represented by fewer than 60,000 clones; about 93% of them were singletons. The top ten clones comprise 6.5% to 9.5% of the sample. For CDR1 and CDR2, the germline V gene (reference sequence) lists GTSNPN and SVGIG. The CDR3 contains 14 residues, cysteine and phenylalanine counted. Only the CDR3 DNA stays, 42 bases, in frame from base 1. V loses 0 bases of germline sequence and J loses 4 bases, and the interval between the two ends is 12 bases.

The TCR comes from a woman between 18 and 29 years old in good health and CMV-seropositive. Specimen: PBMCs. Recombination linked TRBV30 to TRBJ2-5; TRBD1 is perhaps the D gene, given 6 matching bases. CDR3 protein: CAWSVRVGGETQYF. The DNA sequence follows: TGTGCCTGGAGTGTACGGGTAGGGGGAGAGACCCAGTACTTC.